The clone carrying this T cell receptor (beta chain) was detected a few times. The data were obtained in a study of blood T cell repertoires in COVID-19. This CDR3 region has 13 residues. V lost 3 bases and J 6 bases, leaving 15 bases between the germline ends. Germline V lookup: CDR1 GTSNPN, CDR2 SVGIG (reference sequence). The method was immunoSEQ multiplex PCR; TCRdb's version includes in-frame clones alone and lacks a portion of them. The sample yields about 220,000 clones, approximately 78% seen once. The chain joins TRBV30 to TRBJ2-7; D might be TRBD2 (6 bases). This TCR was recovered from a woman in her 70s with COVID-19, enrolled during active disease. The sequencing input was peripheral blood. The CDR3 DNA is TGTGCCTGGAGCCGAGGGACTCTTGGCGAGCAGTACTTC. Its protein is CAWSRGTLGEQYF.